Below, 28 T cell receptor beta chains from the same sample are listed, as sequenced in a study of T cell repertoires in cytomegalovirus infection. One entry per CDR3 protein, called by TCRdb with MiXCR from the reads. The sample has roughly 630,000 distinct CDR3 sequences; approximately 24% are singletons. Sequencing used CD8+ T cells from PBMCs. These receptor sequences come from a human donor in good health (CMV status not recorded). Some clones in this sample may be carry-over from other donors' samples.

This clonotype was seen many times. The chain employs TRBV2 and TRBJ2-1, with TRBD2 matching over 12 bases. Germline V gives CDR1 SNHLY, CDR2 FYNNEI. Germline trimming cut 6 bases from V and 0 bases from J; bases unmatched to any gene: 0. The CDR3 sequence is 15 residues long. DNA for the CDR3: TGTGCCAGCAGGGGACTAGCGGGCTCCTACAATGAGCAGTTCTTC. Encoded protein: CASRGLAGSYNEQFF.

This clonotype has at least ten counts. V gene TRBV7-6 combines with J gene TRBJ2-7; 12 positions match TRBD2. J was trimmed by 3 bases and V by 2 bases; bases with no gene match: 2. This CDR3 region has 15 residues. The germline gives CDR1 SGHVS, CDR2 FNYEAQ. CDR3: CASSLLAGGLYEQYF. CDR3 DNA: TGTGCCAGCAGCTTACTAGCGGGGGGGCTCTACGAGCAGTACTTC. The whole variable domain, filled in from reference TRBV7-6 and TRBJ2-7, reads GAGVSQSPRYKVTKRGQDVALRCDPISGHVSLYWYRQALGQGPEFLTYFNYEAQQDKSGLPNDRFSAERPEGSISTLTIQRTEQRDSAMYRCASSLLAGGLYEQYFGPGTRLTVT.

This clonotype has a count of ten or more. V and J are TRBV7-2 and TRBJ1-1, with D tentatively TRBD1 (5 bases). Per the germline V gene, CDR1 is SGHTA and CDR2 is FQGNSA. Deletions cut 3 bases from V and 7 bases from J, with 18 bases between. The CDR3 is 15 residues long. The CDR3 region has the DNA TGTGCCAGCAGCTTTTCGCAGGGTATAGAAGGTGAAGCTTTCTTT. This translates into CASSFSQGIEGEAFF.

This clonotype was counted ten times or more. The CDR3 loop reads CSVEPGTNTEAFF. CDR3 nucleotides: TGCAGCGTTGAACCGGGCACGAACACTGAAGCTTTCTTT. V is TRBV29-1 and J is TRBJ1-1; D call uncertain. Germline values: CDR1 SQVTM, CDR2 ANQGSEA. V lost 2 bases and J 1 base, leaving 8 bases between the germline ends. This CDR3 spans 13 amino acids.

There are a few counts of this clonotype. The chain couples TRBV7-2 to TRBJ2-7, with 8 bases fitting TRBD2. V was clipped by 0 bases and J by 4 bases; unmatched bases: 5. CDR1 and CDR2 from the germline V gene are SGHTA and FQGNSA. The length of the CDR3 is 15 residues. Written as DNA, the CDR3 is TGTGCCAGCAGCTTAGCGGGGCCTAGCGGGTACGAGCAGTACGTC. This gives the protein CASSLAGPSGYEQYV.

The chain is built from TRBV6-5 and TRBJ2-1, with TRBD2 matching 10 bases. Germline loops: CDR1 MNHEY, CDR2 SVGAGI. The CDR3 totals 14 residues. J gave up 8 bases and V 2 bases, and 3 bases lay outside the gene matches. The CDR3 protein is CASSYLAGEHEQFF. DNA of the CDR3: TGTGCCAGCAGTTACCTAGCGGGGGAGCATGAGCAGTTCTTC.

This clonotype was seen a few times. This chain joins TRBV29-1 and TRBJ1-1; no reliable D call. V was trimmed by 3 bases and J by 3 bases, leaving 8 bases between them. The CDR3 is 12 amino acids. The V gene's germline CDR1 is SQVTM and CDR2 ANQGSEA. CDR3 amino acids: CSVDGVDTEAFF. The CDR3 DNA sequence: TGCAGCGTTGATGGGGTGGACACTGAAGCTTTCTTT.

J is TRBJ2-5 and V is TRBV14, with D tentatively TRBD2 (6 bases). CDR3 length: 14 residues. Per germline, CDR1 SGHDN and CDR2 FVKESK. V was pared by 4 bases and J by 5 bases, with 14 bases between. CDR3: CASSRMGGEETQYF. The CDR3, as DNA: TGTGCCAGCAGCCGAATGGGGGGTGAGGAGACCCAGTACTTC.

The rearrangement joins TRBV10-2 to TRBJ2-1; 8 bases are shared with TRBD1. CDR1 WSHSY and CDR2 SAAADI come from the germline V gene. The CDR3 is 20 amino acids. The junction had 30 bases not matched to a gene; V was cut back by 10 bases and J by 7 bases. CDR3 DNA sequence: TGCGCCACCTCAGTCCCTTCCGGGACAGGTCAAGACCCATGGGGGAATGAGCAGTTCTTC. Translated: CATSVPSGTGQDPWGNEQFF.

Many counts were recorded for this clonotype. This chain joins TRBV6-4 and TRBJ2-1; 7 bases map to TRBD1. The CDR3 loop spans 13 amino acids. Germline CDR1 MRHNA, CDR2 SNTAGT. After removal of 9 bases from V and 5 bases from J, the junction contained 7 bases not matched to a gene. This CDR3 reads CASSATGNNEQFF. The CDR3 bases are TGTGCCAGTTCTGCGACAGGGAACAATGAGCAGTTCTTC.

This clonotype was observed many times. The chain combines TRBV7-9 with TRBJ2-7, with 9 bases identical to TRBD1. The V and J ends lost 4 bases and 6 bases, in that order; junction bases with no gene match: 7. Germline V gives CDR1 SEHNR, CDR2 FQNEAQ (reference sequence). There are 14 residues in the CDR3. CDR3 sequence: CASSWTGVAVEQYF. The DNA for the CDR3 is TGTGCCAGCAGCTGGACAGGGGTTGCGGTCGAGCAGTACTTC.

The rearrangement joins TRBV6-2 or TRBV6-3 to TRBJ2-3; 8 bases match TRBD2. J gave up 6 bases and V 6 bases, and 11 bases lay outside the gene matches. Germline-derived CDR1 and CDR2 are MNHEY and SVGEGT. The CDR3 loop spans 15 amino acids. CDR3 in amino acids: CASRSGLVYEDTQYF. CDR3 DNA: TGTGCCAGCAGATCGGGACTAGTGTATGAGGATACGCAGTATTTT.

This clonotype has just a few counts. CDR3 DNA: TGCGCCAGCGGCCCTAGCGGAATAAACTCCTACAATGAGCAGTTCTTC. This codes for CASGPSGINSYNEQFF. The V call is TRBV5-1, the J call TRBJ2-1; 7 nucleotides agree with TRBD2. CDR3 length: 16 residues. Per the germline V gene, CDR1 is SGHRS and CDR2 is YFSETQ. The V segment lost 7 bases and the J segment 0 bases; nucleotides outside the gene matches: 10.

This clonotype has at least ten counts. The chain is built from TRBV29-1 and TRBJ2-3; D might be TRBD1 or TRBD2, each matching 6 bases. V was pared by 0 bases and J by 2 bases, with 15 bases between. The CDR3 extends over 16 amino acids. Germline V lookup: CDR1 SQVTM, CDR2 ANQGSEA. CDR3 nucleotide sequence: TGCAGCGTTGAAGATTTTGAGGGGGGTCCCACAGATACGCAGTATTTT. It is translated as CSVEDFEGGPTDTQYF.

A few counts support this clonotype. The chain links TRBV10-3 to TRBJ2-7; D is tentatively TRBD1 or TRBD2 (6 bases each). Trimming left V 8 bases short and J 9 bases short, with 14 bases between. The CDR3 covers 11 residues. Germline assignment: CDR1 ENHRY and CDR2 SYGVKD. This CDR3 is CAILEGGLQYF. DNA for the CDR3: TGTGCCATCCTTGAGGGGGGCTTGCAGTACTTC.

The DNA of the CDR3 is TGTGCCACCACGGACGAGGGAAACACTGAAGCTTTCTTT. Translating it yields CATTDEGNTEAFF. The chain uses TRBV10-3 and TRBJ1-1; D call uncertain. There are 13 residues in the CDR3. CDR1 and CDR2 (germline): ENHRY, SYGVKD. V gave up 10 bases and J gave up 2 bases, with 14 bases separating them.

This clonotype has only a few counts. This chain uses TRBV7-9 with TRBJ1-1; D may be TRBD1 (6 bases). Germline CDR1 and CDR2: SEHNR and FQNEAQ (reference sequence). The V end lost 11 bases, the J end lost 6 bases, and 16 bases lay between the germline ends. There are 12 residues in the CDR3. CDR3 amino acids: CACEGGKAEAFF. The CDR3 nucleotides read TGTGCCTGTGAGGGGGGTAAGGCTGAAGCTTTCTTT.

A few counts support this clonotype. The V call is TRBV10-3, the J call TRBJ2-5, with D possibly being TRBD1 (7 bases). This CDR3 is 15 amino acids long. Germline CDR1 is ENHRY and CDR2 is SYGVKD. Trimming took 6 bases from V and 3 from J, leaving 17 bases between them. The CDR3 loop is CAIRDAVRGEETQYF. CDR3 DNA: TGTGCCATCAGGGACGCCGTCAGGGGGGAAGAGACCCAGTACTTC.

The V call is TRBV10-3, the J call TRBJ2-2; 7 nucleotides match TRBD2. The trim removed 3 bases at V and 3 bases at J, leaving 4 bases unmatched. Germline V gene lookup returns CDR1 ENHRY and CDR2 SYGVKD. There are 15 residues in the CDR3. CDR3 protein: CAISEGGGYTGELFF. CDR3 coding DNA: TGTGCCATCAGTGAAGGCGGGGGTTACACCGGGGAGCTGTTTTTT.

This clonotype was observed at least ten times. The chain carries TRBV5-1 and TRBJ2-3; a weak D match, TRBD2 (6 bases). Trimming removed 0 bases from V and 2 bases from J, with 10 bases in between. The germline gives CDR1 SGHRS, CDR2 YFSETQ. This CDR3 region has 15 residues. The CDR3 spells CASSLEAGFTDTQYF. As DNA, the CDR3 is TGCGCCAGCAGCTTGGAAGCGGGCTTCACAGATACGCAGTATTTT. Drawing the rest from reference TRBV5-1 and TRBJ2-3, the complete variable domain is KAGVTQTPRYLIKTRGQQVTLSCSPISGHRSVSWYQQTPGQGLQFLFEYFSETQRNKGNFPGRFSGRQFSNSRSEMNVSTLELGDSALYLCASSLEAGFTDTQYFGPGTRLTVL.

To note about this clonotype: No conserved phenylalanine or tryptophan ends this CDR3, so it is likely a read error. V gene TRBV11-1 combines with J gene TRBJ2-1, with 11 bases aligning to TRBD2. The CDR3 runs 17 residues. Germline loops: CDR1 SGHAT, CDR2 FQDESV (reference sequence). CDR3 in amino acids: CASRDSTSGGAYNDQFV. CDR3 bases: TGTGCCAGCAGGGACAGCACTAGCGGGGGAGCCTACAATGATCAGTTCGTC.

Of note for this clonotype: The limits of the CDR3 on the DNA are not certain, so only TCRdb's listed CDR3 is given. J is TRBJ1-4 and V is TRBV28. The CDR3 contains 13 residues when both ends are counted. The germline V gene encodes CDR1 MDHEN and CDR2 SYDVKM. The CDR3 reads CASSSSKREKLFF.

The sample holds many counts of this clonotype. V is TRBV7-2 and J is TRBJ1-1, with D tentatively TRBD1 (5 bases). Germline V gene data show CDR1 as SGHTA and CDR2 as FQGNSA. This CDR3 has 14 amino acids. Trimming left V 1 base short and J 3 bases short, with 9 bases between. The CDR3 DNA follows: TGTGCCAGCAGCTTAGGGGGGACCTACACTGAAGCTTTCTTT. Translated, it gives CASSLGGTYTEAFF.

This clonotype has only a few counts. The CDR3 loop is CASSLGSASYREAFF. The CDR3 coding sequence is TGTGCCAGCAGCTTAGGGTCGGCATCTTATCGGGAAGCTTTCTTT. The genes are TRBV7-9 and TRBJ1-1, with no clear D. The germline gives CDR1 SEHNR, CDR2 FQNEAQ (reference sequence). With 1 base removed from V and 8 bases from J, the gap between germline ends came to 17 bases. The CDR3 loop spans 15 amino acids.

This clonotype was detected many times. CDR3 bases: TGTGCCAGCAGCTTAGAGTGGCGGGTCACAGATACGCAGTATTTT. Its protein product is CASSLEWRVTDTQYF. V and J are TRBV7-6 and TRBJ2-3; a possible D gene is TRBD2 (5 bases). There are 15 residues in the CDR3. V lost 1 base and J lost 2, with 10 bases in between. Germline-derived CDR1 and CDR2 are SGHVS and FNYEAQ.

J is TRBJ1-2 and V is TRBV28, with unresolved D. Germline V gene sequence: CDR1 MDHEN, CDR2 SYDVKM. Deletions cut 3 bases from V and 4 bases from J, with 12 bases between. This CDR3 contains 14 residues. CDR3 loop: CASSLSAQPYGYTF. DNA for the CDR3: TGTGCCAGCAGTTTGTCCGCCCAGCCCTATGGCTACACCTTC.

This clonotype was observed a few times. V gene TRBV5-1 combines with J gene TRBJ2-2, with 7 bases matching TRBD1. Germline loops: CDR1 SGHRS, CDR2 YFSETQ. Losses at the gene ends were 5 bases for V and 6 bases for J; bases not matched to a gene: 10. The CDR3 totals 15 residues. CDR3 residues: CASRTTEGAAGELFF. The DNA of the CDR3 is TGCGCCAGCAGAACCACCGAGGGGGCCGCCGGGGAGCTGTTTTTT.

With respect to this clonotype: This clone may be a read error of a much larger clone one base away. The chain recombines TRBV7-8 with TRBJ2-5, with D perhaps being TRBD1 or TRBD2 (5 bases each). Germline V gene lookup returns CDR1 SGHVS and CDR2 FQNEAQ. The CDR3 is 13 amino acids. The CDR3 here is CASSLELGETQDF. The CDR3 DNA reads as TGTGCCAGCAGCTTAGAGTTAGGGGAGACCCAGGACTTC. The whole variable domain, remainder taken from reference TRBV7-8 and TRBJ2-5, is GAGVSQSPRYKVAKRGQDVALRCDPISGHVSLFWYQQALGQGPEFLTYFQNEAQLDKSGLPSDRFFAERPEGSVSTLKIQRTQQEDSAVYLCASSLELGETQDFGPGTRLLVL.